One and the same sample provided the 6 T cell receptor beta chains below, sequenced in a study of cytomegalovirus exposure and HLA in healthy donors. Libraries were prepared by immunoSEQ multiplex PCR; TCRdb keeps only in-frame clonotypes and omits some of them. The data show 150,000 or so clones, 85% to 90% seen once. Sequenced material: PBMCs. The receptors were gathered from a woman in her twenties or thirties in good health and CMV-seropositive.

The CDR3 region has the DNA TGTGCCAGCAGCCTCTCCTCGGGGAGGGGGTCTGGGGAGCAGTACTTC. Its translation: CASSLSSGRGSGEQYF. The V gene is TRBV13, the J gene TRBJ2-7; D is perhaps TRBD2 (7 bases). CDR1 is PRHDT and CDR2 is FYEKMQ in the germline V gene (reference sequence). V was cut by 5 bases and J by 7 bases, with 24 bases left in between. This CDR3 region has 16 residues.

This chain uses TRBV29-1 with TRBJ2-6, with D perhaps TRBD1 (5 bases). This CDR3 has 13 residues. The V gene lost 5 bases and the J gene lost 2 bases, with 7 bases spanning the gap. Germline V CDR1 and CDR2: SQVTM, ANQGSEA. CDR3 bases: TGCAGCGTTATAGGGGCTGGGGCCAACGTCCTGACTTTC. Amino acids: CSVIGAGANVLTF.

CDR3 protein: CSVGQGGVGTFF. CDR3 in DNA: TGCAGCGTTGGACAGGGAGGCGTTGGGACTTTCTTT. The J gene is TRBJ1-1, the V gene TRBV29-1; 7 nucleotides line up with TRBD1. V lost 4 bases to trimming and J lost 12 bases; unmatched junction nucleotides: 11. The CDR3 is 12 amino acids. The V gene's germline CDR1 is SQVTM and CDR2 ANQGSEA.

This clone was seen once. The CDR3 DNA reads TGTGCCAGCAGGGACGGACAGATAGGTGGCTACACCTTC. It codes for CASRDGQIGGYTF. J is TRBJ1-2 and V is TRBV28; D is possibly TRBD1 (6 bases). Trimming pared 6 bases from V and 7 bases from J, leaving 15 bases between. The CDR3 has 13 amino acids. Looked up from germline, CDR1 is MDHEN and CDR2 is SYDVKM.

The sample holds a few counts of this clone. This sequence joins TRBV19 and TRBJ1-5; a weak D match, TRBD1 (5 bases). V was trimmed by 7 bases and J by 8 bases, leaving 21 bases between them. The CDR3 has 15 amino acids. The germline gives CDR1 LNHDA, CDR2 SQIVND (reference sequence). CDR3 nucleotide sequence: TGTGCCAGTAATACCGGGCAGGGCCCTCGGGAGCCCCAGCATTTT. This codes for CASNTGQGPREPQHF.

The chain is built from TRBV29-1 and TRBJ2-1, with D possibly being TRBD1 (6 bases). V shed 1 base and J shed 0 bases, with 16 bases lying between them. Germline V lookup: CDR1 SQVTM, CDR2 ANQGSEA. The CDR3 length is 17 residues. Here the CDR3 reads CSVEASRQVRSYNEQFF. For the CDR3, the DNA is TGCAGCGTTGAAGCCTCCAGACAGGTACGCTCCTACAATGAGCAGTTCTTC.